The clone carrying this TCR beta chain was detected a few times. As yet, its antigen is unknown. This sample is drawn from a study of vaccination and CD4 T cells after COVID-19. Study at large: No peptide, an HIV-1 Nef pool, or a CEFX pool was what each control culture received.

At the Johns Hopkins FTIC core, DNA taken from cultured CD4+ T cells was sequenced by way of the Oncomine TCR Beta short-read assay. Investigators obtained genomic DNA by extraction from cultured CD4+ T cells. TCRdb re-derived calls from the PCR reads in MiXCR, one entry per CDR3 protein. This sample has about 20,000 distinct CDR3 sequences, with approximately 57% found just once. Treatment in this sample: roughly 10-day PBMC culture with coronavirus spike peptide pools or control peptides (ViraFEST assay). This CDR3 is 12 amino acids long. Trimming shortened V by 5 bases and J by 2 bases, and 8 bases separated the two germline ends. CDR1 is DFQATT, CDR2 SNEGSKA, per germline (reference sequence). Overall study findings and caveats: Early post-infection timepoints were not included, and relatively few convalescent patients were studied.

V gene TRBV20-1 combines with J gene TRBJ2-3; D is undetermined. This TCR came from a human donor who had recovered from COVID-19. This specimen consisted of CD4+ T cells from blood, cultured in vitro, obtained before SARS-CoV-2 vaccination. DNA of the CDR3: TGCAGTGCTCGAACCAACACAGATACGCAGTATTTT. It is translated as CSARTNTDTQYF.